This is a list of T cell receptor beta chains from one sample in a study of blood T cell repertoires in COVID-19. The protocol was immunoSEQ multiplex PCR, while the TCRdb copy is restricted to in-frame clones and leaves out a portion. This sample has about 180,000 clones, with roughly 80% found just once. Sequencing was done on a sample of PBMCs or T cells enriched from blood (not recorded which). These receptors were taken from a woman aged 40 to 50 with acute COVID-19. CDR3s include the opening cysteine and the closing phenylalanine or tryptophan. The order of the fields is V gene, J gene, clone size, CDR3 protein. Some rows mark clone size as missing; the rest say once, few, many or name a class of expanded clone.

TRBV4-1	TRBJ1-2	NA	CASSQDVVTGSYGYTF
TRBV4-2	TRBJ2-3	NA	CASSQAPWRWLCCTDTQYF
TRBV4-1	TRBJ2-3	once	CASSQGLAGADTQYF
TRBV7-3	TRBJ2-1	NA	CASSLNGGADEQFF
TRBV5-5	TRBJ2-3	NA	CASSLAGTFTDTQYF
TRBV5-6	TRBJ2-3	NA	CASSLGRATDTQYF
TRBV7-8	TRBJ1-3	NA	CASSLGPISQGANTIYF
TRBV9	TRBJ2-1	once	CASSVSGTSGYNEQFF
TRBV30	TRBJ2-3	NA	CAFGTSGRANTQYF
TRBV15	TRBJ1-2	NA	CATSRDRRVEANYGYTF
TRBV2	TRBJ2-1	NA	CASVLRGTTQLGNEQFF
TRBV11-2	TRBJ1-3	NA	CASSATGTGGNTIYF
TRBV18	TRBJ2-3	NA	CASSVARDTQYF
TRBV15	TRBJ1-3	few	CATSSYRRTAGNTIYF
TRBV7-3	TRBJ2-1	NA	CASSFTPGLAFF
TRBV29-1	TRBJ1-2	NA	CSVVQDRGVYGYTF
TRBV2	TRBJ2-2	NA	CASSRNTGELFF
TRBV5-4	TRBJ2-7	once	CASSSGPSGSFSRYEQYF
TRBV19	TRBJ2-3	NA	CASTAAGTSGRGSTDTQYF
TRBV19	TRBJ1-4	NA	CASRASTGDSEKLFF